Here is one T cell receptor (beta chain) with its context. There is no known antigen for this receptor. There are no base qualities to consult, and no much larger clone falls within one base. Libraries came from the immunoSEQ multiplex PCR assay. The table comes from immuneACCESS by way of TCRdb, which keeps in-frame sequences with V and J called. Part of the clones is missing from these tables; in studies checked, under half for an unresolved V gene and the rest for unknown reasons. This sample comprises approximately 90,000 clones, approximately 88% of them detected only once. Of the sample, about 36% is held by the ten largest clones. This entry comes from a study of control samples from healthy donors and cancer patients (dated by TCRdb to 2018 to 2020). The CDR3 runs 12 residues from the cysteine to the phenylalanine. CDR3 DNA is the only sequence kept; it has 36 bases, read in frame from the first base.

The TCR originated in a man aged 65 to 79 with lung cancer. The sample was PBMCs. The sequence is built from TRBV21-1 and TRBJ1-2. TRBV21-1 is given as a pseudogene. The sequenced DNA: TGTGCCAGCAGCAAAAAAAAGGATGGCTACACCTTC. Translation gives CASSKKKDGYTF.